This T cell receptor beta chain stems from a study of lymphopenia after photon versus proton radiotherapy. Study-level points and caveats: Under photons, naive T cells and diversity fell while effector/memory populations rose.

J gave up 2 bases and V 2 bases, and 0 bases lay outside the gene matches. In germline, CDR1 is MNHNS, CDR2 SASEGT. The CDR3 contains 15 residues. To note about this clone: The antigen is not known.

Data came from immunoSEQ multiplex PCR; TCRdb stores just in-frame clones and leaves some out. This sample yields 20,000 to 30,000 clones, of which 90% are seen a single time; 0.81% belongs to the top ten. The sequencing used peripheral blood, collected from a patient treated with photon-based radiotherapy. The sequence derives from a woman aged 50 to 65 with cholangiocarcinoma. The chain recombines TRBV6-1 with TRBJ2-5; 12 bases are shared with TRBD2. The CDR3 DNA is TGTGCCAGCAGTGAACTAGCGGGGGGGCAAGAGACCCAGTACTTC. Its protein is CASSELAGGQETQYF.